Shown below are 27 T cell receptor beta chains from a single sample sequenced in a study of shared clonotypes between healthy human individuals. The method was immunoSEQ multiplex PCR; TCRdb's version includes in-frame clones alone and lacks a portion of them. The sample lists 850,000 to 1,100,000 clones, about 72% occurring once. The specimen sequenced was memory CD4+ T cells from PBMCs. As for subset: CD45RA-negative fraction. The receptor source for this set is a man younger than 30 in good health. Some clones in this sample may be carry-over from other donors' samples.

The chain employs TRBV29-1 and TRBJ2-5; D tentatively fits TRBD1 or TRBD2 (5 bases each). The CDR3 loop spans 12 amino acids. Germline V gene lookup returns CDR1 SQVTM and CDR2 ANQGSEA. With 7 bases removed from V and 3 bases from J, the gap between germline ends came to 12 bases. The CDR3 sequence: CSGYGTEETQYF. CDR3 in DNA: TGCAGCGGATACGGGACGGAAGAGACCCAGTACTTC.

This CDR3 is CASSLIAGAQETQYF. CDR3 coding DNA: TGTGCCAGCAGCTTAATAGCGGGGGCACAAGAGACCCAGTACTTC. The chain couples TRBV7-3 to TRBJ2-5; 9 bases align to TRBD2. The CDR3 is 15 residues long. Germline-derived CDR1 and CDR2 are SGHTA and FQGTGA. J gave up 2 bases and V 1 base, and 2 bases lay outside the gene matches. Drawing the rest from reference TRBV7-3 and TRBJ2-5, the complete variable domain is GAGVSQTPSNKVTEKGKYVELRCDPISGHTALYWYRQSLGQGPEFLIYFQGTGAADDSGLPNDRFFAVRPEGSVSTLKIQRTERGDSAVYLCASSLIAGAQETQYFGPGTRLLVL.

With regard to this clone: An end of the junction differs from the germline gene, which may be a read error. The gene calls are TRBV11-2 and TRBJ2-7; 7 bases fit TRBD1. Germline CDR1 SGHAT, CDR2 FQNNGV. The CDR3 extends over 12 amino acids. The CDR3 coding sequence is TGTGCCAGCGAGGGACAGACGTACGGGCAGTACTTC. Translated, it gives CASEGQTYGQYF.

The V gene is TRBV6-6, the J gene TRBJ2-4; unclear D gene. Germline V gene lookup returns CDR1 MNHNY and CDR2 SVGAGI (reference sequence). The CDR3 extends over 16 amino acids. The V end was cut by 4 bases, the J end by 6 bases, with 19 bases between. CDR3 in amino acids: CASSSPHVLDGNIQYF. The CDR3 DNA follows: TGTGCCAGCAGTTCCCCTCACGTTCTGGATGGAAACATTCAGTACTTC.

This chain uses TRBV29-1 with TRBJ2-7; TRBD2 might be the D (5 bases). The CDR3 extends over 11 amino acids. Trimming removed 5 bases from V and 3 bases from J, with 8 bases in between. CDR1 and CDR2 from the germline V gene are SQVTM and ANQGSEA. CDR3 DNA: TGCAGCGTTTCTCGGGGCTACGAGCAGTACTTC. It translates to CSVSRGYEQYF.

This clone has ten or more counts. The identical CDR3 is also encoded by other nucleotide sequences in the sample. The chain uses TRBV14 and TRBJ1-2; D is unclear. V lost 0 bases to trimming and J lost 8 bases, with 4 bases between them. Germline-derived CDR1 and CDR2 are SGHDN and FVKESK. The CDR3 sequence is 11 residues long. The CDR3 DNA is TGTGCCAGCAGCCAAGAAGGAGGCTACACCTTC. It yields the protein CASSQEGGYTF.

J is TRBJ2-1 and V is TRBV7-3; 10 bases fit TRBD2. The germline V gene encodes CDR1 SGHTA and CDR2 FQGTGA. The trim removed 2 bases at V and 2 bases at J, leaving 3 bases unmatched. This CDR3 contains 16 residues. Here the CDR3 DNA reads TGTGCCAGCAGCTTACTAGCGGGAGTTGCCTACAATGAGCAGTTCTTC. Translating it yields CASSLLAGVAYNEQFF.

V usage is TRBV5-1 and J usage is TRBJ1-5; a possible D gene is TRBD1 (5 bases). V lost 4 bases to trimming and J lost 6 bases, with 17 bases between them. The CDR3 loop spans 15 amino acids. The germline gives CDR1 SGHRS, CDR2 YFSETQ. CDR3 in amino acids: CASSRGAGDAQPQHF. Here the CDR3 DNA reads TGCGCCAGCAGCCGTGGGGCGGGGGACGCTCAGCCCCAGCATTTT. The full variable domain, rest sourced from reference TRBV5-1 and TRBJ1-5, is KAGVTQTPRYLIKTRGQQVTLSCSPISGHRSVSWYQQTPGQGLQFLFEYFSETQRNKGNFPGRFSGRQFSNSRSEMNVSTLELGDSALYLCASSRGAGDAQPQHFGDGTRLSIL.

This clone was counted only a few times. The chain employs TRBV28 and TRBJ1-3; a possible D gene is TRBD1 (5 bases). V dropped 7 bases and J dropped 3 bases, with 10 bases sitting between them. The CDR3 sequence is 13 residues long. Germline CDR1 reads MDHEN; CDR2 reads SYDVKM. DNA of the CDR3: TGTGCCAGCACAGGGACGCTTGGAAACACCATATATTTT. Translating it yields CASTGTLGNTIYF.

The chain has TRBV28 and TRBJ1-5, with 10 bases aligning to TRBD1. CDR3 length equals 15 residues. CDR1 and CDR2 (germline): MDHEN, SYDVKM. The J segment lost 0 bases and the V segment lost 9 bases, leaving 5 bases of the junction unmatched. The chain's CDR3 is CASVGQGNSNQPQHF. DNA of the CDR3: TGTGCCAGTGTGGGACAGGGGAATAGCAATCAGCCCCAGCATTTT.

The CDR3 coding sequence is TGTGCCAGCAGCTGGGGACAGGGGCAACGAAACAACTACGAGCAGTACTTC. This encodes CASSWGQGQRNNYEQYF. The chain combines TRBV5-4 with TRBJ2-7; 10 nucleotides agree with TRBD1. Germline V gene data show CDR1 as SGHNT and CDR2 as YYREEE (reference sequence). V was clipped by 3 bases and J by 3 bases; unmatched bases: 12. The CDR3 consists of 17 residues.

CDR3 amino acids: CASSVTGTGTYEQYF. The CDR3 DNA reads TGTGCCAGCAGCGTAACCGGGACAGGGACCTACGAGCAGTACTTC. V and J are TRBV9 and TRBJ2-7; 9 nucleotides align to TRBD1. Trimming removed 1 base from V and 2 bases from J; junction bases left unmatched: 4. The V gene's germline CDR1 is SGDLS and CDR2 YYNGEE. This CDR3 is built from 15 residues.

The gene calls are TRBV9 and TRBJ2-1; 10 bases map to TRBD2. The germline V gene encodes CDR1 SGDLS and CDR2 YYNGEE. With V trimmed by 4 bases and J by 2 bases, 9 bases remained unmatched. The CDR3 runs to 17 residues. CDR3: CASSFSLAGGPYNEQFF. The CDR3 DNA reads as TGTGCCAGCAGCTTTTCCTTAGCGGGAGGCCCCTACAATGAGCAGTTCTTC.

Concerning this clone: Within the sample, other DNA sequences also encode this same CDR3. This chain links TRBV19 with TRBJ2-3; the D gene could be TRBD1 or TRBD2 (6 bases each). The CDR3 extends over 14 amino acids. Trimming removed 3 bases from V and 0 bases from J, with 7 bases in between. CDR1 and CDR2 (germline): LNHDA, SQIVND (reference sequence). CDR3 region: CASSIGGSTDTQYF. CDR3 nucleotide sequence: TGTGCCAGTAGTATCGGGGGCAGCACAGATACGCAGTATTTT.

The CDR3 DNA sequence: TGTGCCAGCAGCTCCCTGGCTAGCGGGAGGGCCGGGGAGCTGTTTTTT. Amino acids: CASSSLASGRAGELFF. This sequence joins TRBV11-2 and TRBJ2-2; 12 nucleotides agree with TRBD2. The germline CDR1 and CDR2 sequences are SGHAT and FQNNGV. Unmatched junction bases numbered 6, after V lost 4 bases and J lost 6 bases. The CDR3 loop spans 16 amino acids.

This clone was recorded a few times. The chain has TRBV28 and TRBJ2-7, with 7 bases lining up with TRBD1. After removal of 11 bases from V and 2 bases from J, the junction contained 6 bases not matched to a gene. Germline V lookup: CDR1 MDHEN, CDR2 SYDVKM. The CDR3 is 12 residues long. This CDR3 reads CAAQGFTYEQYF. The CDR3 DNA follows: TGTGCCGCACAGGGGTTCACCTACGAGCAGTACTTC.

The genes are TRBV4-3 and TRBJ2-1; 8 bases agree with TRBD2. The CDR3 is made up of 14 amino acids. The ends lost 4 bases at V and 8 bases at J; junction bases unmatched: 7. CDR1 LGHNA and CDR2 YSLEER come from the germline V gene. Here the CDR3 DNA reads TGCGCCAGCAGCCCTCAGCGGGAGTCCTATGAGCAGTTCTTC. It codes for CASSPQRESYEQFF.

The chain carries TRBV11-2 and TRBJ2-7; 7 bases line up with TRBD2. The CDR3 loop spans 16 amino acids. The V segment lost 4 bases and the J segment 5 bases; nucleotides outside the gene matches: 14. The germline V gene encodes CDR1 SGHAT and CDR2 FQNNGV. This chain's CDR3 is CASSSFFRDYLHEQYF. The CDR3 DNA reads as TGTGCCAGCAGCTCCTTCTTCCGGGACTACTTACACGAGCAGTACTTC.

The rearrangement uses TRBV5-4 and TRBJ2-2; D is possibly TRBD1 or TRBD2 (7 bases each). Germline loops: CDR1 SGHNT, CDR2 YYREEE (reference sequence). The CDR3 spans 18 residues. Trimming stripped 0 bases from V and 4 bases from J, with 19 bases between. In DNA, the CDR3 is TGTGCCAGCAGCTTGGATCGAAGGGAGGGGGCTTTCACCGGGGAGCTGTTTTTT. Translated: CASSLDRREGAFTGELFF.

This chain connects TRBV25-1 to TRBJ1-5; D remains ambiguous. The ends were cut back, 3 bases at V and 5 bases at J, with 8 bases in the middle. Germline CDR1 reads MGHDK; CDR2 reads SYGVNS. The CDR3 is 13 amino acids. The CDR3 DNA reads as TGTGCCAGCAGTGAGGGCCAGTATCAGCCCCAGCATTTT. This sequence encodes CASSEGQYQPQHF.

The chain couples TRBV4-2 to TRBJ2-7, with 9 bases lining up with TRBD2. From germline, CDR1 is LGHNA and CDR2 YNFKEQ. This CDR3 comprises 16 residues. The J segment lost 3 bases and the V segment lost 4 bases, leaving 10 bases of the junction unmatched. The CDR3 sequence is CASSPPRREGLYEQYF. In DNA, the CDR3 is TGTGCCAGCAGCCCCCCGCGGCGGGAGGGCCTCTACGAGCAGTACTTC.

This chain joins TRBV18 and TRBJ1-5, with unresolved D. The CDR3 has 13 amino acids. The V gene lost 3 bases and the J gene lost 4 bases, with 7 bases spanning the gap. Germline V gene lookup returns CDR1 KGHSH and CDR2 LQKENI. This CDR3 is CASSPEINQPQHF. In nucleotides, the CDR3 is TGTGCCAGCTCACCTGAGATTAATCAGCCCCAGCATTTT.

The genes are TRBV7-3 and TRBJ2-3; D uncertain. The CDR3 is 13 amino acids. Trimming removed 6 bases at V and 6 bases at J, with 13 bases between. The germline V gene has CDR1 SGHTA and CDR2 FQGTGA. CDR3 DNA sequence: TGTGCCAGCAGTCTTTCCACTTGGGATACGCAGTATTTT. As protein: CASSLSTWDTQYF.

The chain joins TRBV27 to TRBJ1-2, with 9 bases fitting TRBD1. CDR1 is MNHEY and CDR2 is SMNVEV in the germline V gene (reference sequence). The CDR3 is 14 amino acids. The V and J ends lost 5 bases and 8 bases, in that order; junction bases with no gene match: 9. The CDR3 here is CASSRGQGERGYTF. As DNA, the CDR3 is TGTGCCAGCAGTAGGGGACAGGGAGAACGGGGCTACACCTTC.

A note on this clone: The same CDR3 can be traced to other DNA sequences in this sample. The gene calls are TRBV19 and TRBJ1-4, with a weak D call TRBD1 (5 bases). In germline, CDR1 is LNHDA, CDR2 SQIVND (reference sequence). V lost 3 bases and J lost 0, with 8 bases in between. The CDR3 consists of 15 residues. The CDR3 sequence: CASSIRGATNEKLFF. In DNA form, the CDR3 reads TGTGCCAGTAGTATTCGAGGGGCAACTAATGAAAAACTGTTTTTT.

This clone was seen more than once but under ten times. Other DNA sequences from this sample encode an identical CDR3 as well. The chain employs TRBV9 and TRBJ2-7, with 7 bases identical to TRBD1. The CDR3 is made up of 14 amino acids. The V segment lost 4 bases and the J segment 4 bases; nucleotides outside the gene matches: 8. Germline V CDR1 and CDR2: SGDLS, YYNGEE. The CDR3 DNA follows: TGTGCCAGCAGCCGCGGACAGGAACCTTACGAGCAGTACTTC. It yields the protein CASSRGQEPYEQYF.

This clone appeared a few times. The CDR3 DNA reads as TGTGCCAGCAAGGACGGGGCGAACACCGGGGAGCTGTTTTTT. This sequence encodes CASKDGANTGELFF. The chain has TRBV27 and TRBJ2-2; D possibly corresponds to TRBD2 (5 bases). Trimming took 7 bases from V and 0 from J, leaving 9 bases between them. The CDR3 runs 14 residues. Germline lookup yields CDR1 MNHEY and CDR2 SMNVEV (reference sequence).